The 22 T cell receptor beta chains in this list originate from one sample, sequenced in a study of blood T cells in healthy people across ages (dated by TCRdb to between 2014 and 2017). Libraries came from 5' RACE. The instrument was an Illumina HiSeq 2500. A second PCR of roughly 7 to 11 cycles was performed with a sample-barcoded 5' primer and a J-beta primer mix. In-frame beta chains were kept once TCRdb had trimmed the public reads at Q25 with fastp and called clones with MiXCR. Rows with a matching CDR3 protein are joined into one entry that keeps the most common DNA and genes. The table for this sample lists more than 900,000 distinct CDR3 sequences; under 30% of them were counted only once. The ten largest clones add up to around 0.7% of the sample. This sample also appeared in a second study, on T cells of mothers and their children.

The sequencing input was blood. The receptors come from a girl aged 2-10 years in good health.

This clonotype appeared a few times. The V and J genes are TRBV20-1 and TRBJ2-5; D is perhaps TRBD2 (6 bases). The J call could be wrong; TRBJ2-1 is a better fit for the DNA end. In germline, CDR1 is DFQATT, CDR2 SNEGSKA (reference sequence). There are 14 residues in the CDR3. CDR3 in amino acids: CSARDQLAHNEQFF. The CDR3 DNA is TGCAGTGCTAGAGATCAACTAGCCCACAATGAGCAGTTCTTC.

In this sample, this clonotype turned up a few times. The chain combines TRBV5-1 with TRBJ2-1, with 9 bases aligning to TRBD1. From germline, CDR1 is SGHRS and CDR2 YFSETQ. The CDR3 is 16 residues long. The ends lost 5 bases at V and 2 bases at J; junction bases unmatched: 8. The CDR3 loop reads CASRRPGQGAYNEQFF. The CDR3 DNA reads as TGCGCCAGCAGAAGACCGGGACAGGGCGCCTACAATGAGCAGTTCTTC.

The CDR3 region has the DNA TGCAGTGCCAGAACCCCCTCCTACGAGCAGTACTTC. It encodes CSARTPSYEQYF. The chain recombines TRBV20-1 with TRBJ2-5; D ambiguous. TRBJ2-7 explains the end of the DNA better; the J call may be wrong. Germline assignment: CDR1 DFQATT and CDR2 SNEGSKA (reference sequence). The CDR3 has 12 amino acids.

The chain is built from TRBV5-5 and TRBJ2-5, with a tentative D call TRBD2 (5 bases). The CDR3 runs 14 residues. Germline V CDR1 and CDR2: SGHKS, YYEKEE (reference sequence). V gave up 5 bases and J gave up 4 bases, with 15 bases separating them. DNA for the CDR3: TGTGCCAGCAGGGAGGAACCGGGGAGAGAGACCCAGTACTTC. Its translation: CASREEPGRETQYF. The full variable domain, with the rest looked up from reference TRBV5-5 and TRBJ2-5, is DAGVTQSPTHLIKTRGQQVTLRCSPISGHKSVSWYQQVLGQGPQFIFQYYEKEERGRGNFPDRFSARQFPNYSSELNVNALLLGDSALYLCASREEPGRETQYFGPGTRLLVL.

This clonotype turned up a few times. An end of the junction differs from the germline gene, which may be a read error. The V call is TRBV5-1, the J call TRBJ2-5; 7 bases match TRBD2. The CDR3 has 15 residues. From germline, CDR1 is SGHRS and CDR2 YFSETQ. Here the CDR3 reads CASRFGGRVPETQYF. The DNA for the CDR3 is TGCGCCAGCCGCTTCGGTGGGAGGGTTCCAGAGACCCAGTACTTC.

The rearrangement uses TRBV6-5 and TRBJ1-2; D gene uncertain. The length of the CDR3 is 14 residues. The ends were cut back, 3 bases at V and 2 bases at J, with 10 bases in the middle. Per germline, CDR1 MNHEY and CDR2 SVGAGI. CDR3: CASSYNRVNYGYTF. Written as DNA, the CDR3 is TGTGCCAGCAGTTATAATCGCGTCAACTATGGCTACACCTTC.

The CDR3 loop is CASSSKGGNQPQHF. The DNA of the CDR3 is TGTGCCAGCAGTTCGAAAGGTGGCAATCAGCCCCAGCATTTT. The gene calls are TRBV12-3 or TRBV12-4 and TRBJ1-5, with D hard to call. The V and J ends lost 4 bases and 2 bases respectively, with 9 bases between them. The CDR3 is made up of 14 amino acids.

This clonotype was seen a few times. V and J are TRBV20-1 and TRBJ1-3, with D unresolved. This CDR3 spans 13 amino acids. Per the germline V gene, CDR1 is DFQATT and CDR2 is SNEGSKA (reference sequence). V dropped 2 bases and J dropped 4 bases, with 9 bases sitting between them. CDR3 loop: CSARTILGNTIYF. CDR3 nucleotide sequence: TGCAGTGCTAGAACGATCTTGGGAAACACCATATATTTT.

The CDR3 loop reads CASSPDIGGTQYF. The CDR3 coding sequence is TGTGCCAGCAGCCCCGATATCGGCGGGACCCAGTACTTC. The rearrangement uses TRBV11-1 and TRBJ2-5; no reliable D call. Per germline, CDR1 SGHAT and CDR2 FQDESV (reference sequence). The CDR3 covers 13 residues. V lost 5 bases to trimming and J lost 7 bases, with 14 bases between them.

This clonotype was picked up one time. This sequence joins TRBV12-3 or TRBV12-4 and TRBJ2-5; 8 nucleotides agree with TRBD2. With the DNA end fitting TRBJ2-7 better, the J assignment may be wrong. The CDR3 is 14 residues long. CDR3 sequence: CASSFGGLAYEQYF. The CDR3 nucleotides are TGTGCCAGCAGTTTTGGGGGACTAGCCTACGAGCAGTACTTC.

V is TRBV4-3 and J is TRBJ2-2; D is unclear. Germline-derived CDR1 and CDR2 are LGHNA and YSLEER. This CDR3 spans 14 amino acids. Trimming pared 0 bases from V and 2 bases from J, leaving 4 bases between. This chain's CDR3 is CASSQDSNTGELFF. In DNA, the CDR3 is TGCGCCAGCAGCCAAGATAGTAACACCGGGGAGCTGTTTTTT.

The rearrangement links TRBV7-9 to TRBJ1-4; 8 positions match TRBD1. CDR1 is SEHNR and CDR2 is FQNEAQ in the germline V gene (reference sequence). J was trimmed by 0 bases and V by 5 bases; bases with no gene match: 11. This CDR3 comprises 18 residues. DNA of the CDR3: TGTGCCAGCAGCCACCCAATCGACAGGGGAGCAACTAATGAAAAACTGTTTTTT. It is translated as CASSHPIDRGATNEKLFF. Drawing the rest from reference TRBV7-9 and TRBJ1-4, the complete variable domain is DTGVSQNPRHKITKRGQNVTFRCDPISEHNRLYWYRQTLGQGPEFLTYFQNEAQLEKSRLLSDRFSAERPKGSFSTLEIQRTEQGDSAMYLCASSHPIDRGATNEKLFFGSGTQLSVL.

The genes are TRBV7-2 and TRBJ2-3; D gene uncertain. Germline V gene sequence: CDR1 SGHTA, CDR2 FQGNSA. The V end lost 1 base, the J end lost 5 bases, and 13 bases lay between the germline ends. The CDR3 is 15 amino acids. CDR3 sequence reads: CASSLVWQKVDTQYF. The DNA of the CDR3 is TGTGCCAGCAGCTTAGTATGGCAGAAGGTAGATACGCAGTATTTT.

V gene TRBV28 combines with J gene TRBJ2-4, with 14 positions matching TRBD2. The J segment lost 7 bases and the V segment lost 5 bases, leaving 16 bases of the junction unmatched. There are 19 residues in the CDR3. The germline V gene encodes CDR1 MDHEN and CDR2 SYDVKM. Here the CDR3 DNA reads TGTGCCAGCAGTGGGGGAAGGGGACTAGCGGGAGAGTCTTCGAACATTCAGTACTTC. Protein sequence: CASSGGRGLAGESSNIQYF.

This clonotype occurred a few times. The gene calls are TRBV19 and TRBJ1-5; no firm D call. V gave up 4 bases and J gave up 2 bases, with 15 bases separating them. This CDR3 comprises 16 residues. Per germline, CDR1 LNHDA and CDR2 SQIVND (reference sequence). CDR3 nucleotides: TGTGCCAGTAGTACAAACCCGGGCGGGGGCAATCAGCCCCAGCATTTT. Its translation: CASSTNPGGGNQPQHF.

This clonotype appeared a few times. This chain links TRBV9 with TRBJ1-3, with a tentative D call TRBD1 (5 bases). The V end lost 2 bases, the J end lost 2 bases, and 14 bases lay between the germline ends. Germline V gives CDR1 SGDLS, CDR2 YYNGEE. The CDR3 runs 16 residues. CDR3 DNA sequence: TGTGCCAGCAGCGTGGGGGGGTCCCCTCCTGGAAACACCATATATTTT. Its translation is CASSVGGSPPGNTIYF.

The genes are TRBV7-9 and TRBJ2-7; D ambiguous. The CDR3 has 14 amino acids. Germline V lookup: CDR1 SEHNR, CDR2 FQNEAQ (reference sequence). V lost 7 bases, J lost 0 bases, and 13 bases lay in between. The chain's CDR3 is CASTLIPDSYEQYF. Written as DNA, the CDR3 is TGTGCCAGCACCCTTATACCCGACTCCTACGAGCAGTACTTC. Full variable domain (missing parts from reference TRBV7-9 and TRBJ2-7): DTGVSQNPRHKITKRGQNVTFRCDPISEHNRLYWYRQTLGQGPEFLTYFQNEAQLEKSRLLSDRFSAERPKGSFSTLEIQRTEQGDSAMYLCASTLIPDSYEQYFGPGTRLTVT.

The V gene is TRBV6-5, the J gene TRBJ2-4; D not resolved. Trimming stripped 4 bases from V and 0 bases from J, with 10 bases between. This CDR3 comprises 15 residues. Germline V lookup: CDR1 MNHEY, CDR2 SVGAGI. DNA of the CDR3: TGTGCCAGCAGTTCCCTTCAGATAGCCAAAAACATTCAGTACTTC. Residues: CASSSLQIAKNIQYF.

The V call is TRBV9, the J call TRBJ2-3; perhaps TRBD1 as D (5 bases). V was pared by 6 bases and J by 3 bases, with 14 bases between. Looked up from germline, CDR1 is SGDLS and CDR2 is YYNGEE. The CDR3 contains 14 residues. The chain's CDR3 is CASNPGPPTDTQYF. The CDR3 DNA is TGTGCCAGCAACCCAGGGCCGCCGACAGATACGCAGTATTTT.

This clonotype has ten or more counts. Being one base from a much bigger clone, this may be a read error. The CDR3 nucleotides read TGTGCCAGCAGGTTAAAAGAGACCCAGTACTTC. Residues: CASRLKETQYF. The V gene is TRBV6-6, the J gene TRBJ2-5; D is undetermined. The CDR3 is 11 amino acids. Germline V gene data show CDR1 as MNHNY and CDR2 as SVGAGI (reference sequence). The germline V and J ends were trimmed by 6 bases and 3 bases, with 5 bases remaining between them.

This clonotype showed up just a few times. This chain joins TRBV5-1 and TRBJ2-1, with TRBD1 matching 9 bases. The CDR3 is 15 residues long. The germline V gene has CDR1 SGHRS and CDR2 YFSETQ. J lost 4 bases, V lost 3 bases, and 5 bases had no gene match. CDR3 nucleotide sequence: TGCGCCAGCAGCTCTGGACAGGGGCAATACAATGAGCAGTTCTTC. Protein product: CASSSGQGQYNEQFF.

The V gene is TRBV6-5, the J gene TRBJ2-5; D might be TRBD2 (6 bases). Gene TRBJ2-7 matches the end of the DNA better, so the J call may be wrong. CDR1 is MNHEY and CDR2 is SVGAGI in the germline V gene. The CDR3 has 14 amino acids. The CDR3 loop reads CASSSGGRVHEQYF. The CDR3, as DNA: TGTGCCAGCAGCTCCGGGGGACGGGTTCACGAGCAGTACTTC.